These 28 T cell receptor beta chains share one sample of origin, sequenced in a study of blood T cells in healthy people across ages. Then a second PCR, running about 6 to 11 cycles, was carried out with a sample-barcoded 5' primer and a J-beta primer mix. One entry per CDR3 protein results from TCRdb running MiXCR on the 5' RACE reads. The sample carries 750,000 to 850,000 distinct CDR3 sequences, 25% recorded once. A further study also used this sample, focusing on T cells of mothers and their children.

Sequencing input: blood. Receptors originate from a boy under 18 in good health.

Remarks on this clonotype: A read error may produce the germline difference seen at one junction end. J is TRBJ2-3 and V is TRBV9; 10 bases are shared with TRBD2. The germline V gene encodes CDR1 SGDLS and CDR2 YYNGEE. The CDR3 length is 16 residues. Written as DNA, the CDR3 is TGTGTCAGCAGCGTAAAAATAGCGGGAGGTGCAGATACGCAGTATTTT. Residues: CVSSVKIAGGADTQYF.

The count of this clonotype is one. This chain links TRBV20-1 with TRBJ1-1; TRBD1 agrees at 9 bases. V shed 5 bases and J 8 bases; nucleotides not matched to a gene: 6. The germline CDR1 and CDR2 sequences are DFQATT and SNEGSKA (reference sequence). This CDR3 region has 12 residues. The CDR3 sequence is CSAPTGGVEAFF. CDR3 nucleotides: TGCAGTGCTCCGACAGGGGGAGTCGAAGCTTTCTTT.

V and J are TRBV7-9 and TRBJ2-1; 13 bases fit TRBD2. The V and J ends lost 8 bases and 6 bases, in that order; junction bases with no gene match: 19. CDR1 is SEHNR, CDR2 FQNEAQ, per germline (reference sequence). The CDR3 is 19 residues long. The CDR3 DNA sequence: TGTGCCAGCCCAAGACCGGGACTAGCGGGACGAAGGGCCTCCAATGAGCAGTTCTTC. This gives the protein CASPRPGLAGRRASNEQFF.

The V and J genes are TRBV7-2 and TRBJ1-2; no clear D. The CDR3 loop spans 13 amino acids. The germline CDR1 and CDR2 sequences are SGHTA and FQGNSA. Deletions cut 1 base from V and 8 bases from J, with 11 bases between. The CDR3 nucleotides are TGTGCCAGCAGCTTAGGATCTGCTCTAGGCTACACCTTC. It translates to CASSLGSALGYTF. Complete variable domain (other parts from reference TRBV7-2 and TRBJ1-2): GAGVSQSPSNKVTEKGKDVELRCDPISGHTALYWYRQSLGQGLEFLIYFQGNSAPDKSGLPSDRFSAERTGGSVSTLTIQRTQQEDSAVYLCASSLGSALGYTFGSGTRLTVV.

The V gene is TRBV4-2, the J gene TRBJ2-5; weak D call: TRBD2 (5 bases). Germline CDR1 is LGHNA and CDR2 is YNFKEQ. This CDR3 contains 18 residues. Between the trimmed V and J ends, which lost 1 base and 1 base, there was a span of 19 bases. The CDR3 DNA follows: TGTGCCAGCAGCCAAGTCCGTATGGGAGTATACACCCAAGAGACCCAGTACTTC. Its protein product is CASSQVRMGVYTQETQYF.

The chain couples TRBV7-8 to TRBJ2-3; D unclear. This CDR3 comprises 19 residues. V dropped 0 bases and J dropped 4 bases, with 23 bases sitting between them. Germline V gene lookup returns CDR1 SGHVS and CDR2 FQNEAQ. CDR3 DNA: TGTGCCAGCAGCTTAGCCGAGAAATTGGCTAGTGTGGTGGCAGATACGCAGTATTTT. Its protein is CASSLAEKLASVVADTQYF.

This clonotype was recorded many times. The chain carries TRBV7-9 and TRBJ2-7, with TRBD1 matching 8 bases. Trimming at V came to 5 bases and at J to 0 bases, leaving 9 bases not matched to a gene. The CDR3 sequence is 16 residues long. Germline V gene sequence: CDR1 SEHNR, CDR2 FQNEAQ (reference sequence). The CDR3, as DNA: TGTGCCAGCAGCCAACTGACAGGGGACCTCTCCTACGAGCAGTACTTC. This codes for CASSQLTGDLSYEQYF.

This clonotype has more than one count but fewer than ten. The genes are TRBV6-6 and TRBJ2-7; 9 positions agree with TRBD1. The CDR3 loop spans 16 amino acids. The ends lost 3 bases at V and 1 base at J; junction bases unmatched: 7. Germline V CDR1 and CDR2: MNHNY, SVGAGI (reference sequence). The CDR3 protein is CASSYLVQGASYEQYF. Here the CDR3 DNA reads TGTGCCAGCAGTTATTTAGTACAGGGGGCTTCCTACGAGCAGTACTTC.

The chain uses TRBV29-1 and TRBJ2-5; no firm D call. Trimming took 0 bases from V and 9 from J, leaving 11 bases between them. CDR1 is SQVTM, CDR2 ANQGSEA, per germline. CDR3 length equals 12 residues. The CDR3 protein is CSVEDDRKAQYF. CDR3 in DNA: TGCAGCGTTGAAGATGATCGGAAGGCCCAGTACTTC.

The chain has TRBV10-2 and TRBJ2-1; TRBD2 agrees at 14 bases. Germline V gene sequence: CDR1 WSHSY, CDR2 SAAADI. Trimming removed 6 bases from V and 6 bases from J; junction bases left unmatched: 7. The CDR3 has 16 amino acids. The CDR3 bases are TGCGCCAGCAGGGGGGGTGGGACTAGCGGGAGCAATGAGCAGTTCTTC. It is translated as CASRGGGTSGSNEQFF.

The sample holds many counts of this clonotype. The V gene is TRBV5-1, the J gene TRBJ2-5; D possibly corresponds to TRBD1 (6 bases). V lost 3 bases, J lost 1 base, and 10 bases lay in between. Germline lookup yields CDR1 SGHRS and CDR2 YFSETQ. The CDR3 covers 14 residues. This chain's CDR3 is CASSSGQLQETQYF. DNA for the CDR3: TGCGCCAGCAGCTCTGGACAGCTCCAAGAGACCCAGTACTTC.

The CDR3 is CASSTGLAGGPADTQYF. The CDR3 DNA sequence: TGCGCCAGCAGCACGGGACTAGCGGGAGGGCCAGCAGATACGCAGTATTTT. The genes are TRBV5-1 and TRBJ2-3, with 16 bases lining up with TRBD2. V lost 4 bases to trimming and J lost 4 bases; unmatched junction nucleotides: 6. This CDR3 comprises 17 residues. The germline V gene has CDR1 SGHRS and CDR2 YFSETQ. Based on the CDR3 plus reference TRBV5-1 and TRBJ2-3, the full variable domain is KAGVTQTPRYLIKTRGQQVTLSCSPISGHRSVSWYQQTPGQGLQFLFEYFSETQRNKGNFPGRFSGRQFSNSRSEMNVSTLELGDSALYLCASSTGLAGGPADTQYFGPGTRLTVL.

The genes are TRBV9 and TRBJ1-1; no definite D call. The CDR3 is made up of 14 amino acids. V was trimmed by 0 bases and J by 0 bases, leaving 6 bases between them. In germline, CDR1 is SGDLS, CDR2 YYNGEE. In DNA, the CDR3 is TGTGCCAGCAGCGTAGGCAGAATGAACACTGAAGCTTTCTTT. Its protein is CASSVGRMNTEAFF. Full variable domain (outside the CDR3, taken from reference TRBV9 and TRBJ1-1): DSGVTQTPKHLITATGQRVTLRCSPRSGDLSVYWYQQSLDQGLQFLIQYYNGEERAKGNILERFSAQQFPDLHSELNLSSLELGDSALYFCASSVGRMNTEAFFGQGTRLTVV.

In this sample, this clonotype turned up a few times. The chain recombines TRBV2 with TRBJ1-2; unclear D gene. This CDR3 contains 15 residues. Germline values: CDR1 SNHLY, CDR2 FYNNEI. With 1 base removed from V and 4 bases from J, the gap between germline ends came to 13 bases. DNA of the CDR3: TGTGCCAGCAGTGAAGGTCGGATTCACGTCTATGGCTACACCTTC. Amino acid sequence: CASSEGRIHVYGYTF.

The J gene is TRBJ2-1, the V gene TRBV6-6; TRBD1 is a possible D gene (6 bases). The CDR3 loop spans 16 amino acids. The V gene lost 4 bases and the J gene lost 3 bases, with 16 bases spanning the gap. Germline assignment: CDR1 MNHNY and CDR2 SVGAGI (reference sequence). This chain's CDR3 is CASSLTGPSNYNEQFF. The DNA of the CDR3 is TGTGCCAGCAGTTTAACAGGGCCGTCTAACTACAATGAGCAGTTCTTC.

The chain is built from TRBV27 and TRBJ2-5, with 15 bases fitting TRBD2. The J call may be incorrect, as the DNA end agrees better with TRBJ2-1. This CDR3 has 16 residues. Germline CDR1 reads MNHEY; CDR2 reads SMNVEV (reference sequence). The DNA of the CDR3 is TGTGCCAGCAGTTCAGGACTAGCGGGAGGGCCCCATGAGCAGTTCTTC. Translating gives CASSSGLAGGPHEQFF.

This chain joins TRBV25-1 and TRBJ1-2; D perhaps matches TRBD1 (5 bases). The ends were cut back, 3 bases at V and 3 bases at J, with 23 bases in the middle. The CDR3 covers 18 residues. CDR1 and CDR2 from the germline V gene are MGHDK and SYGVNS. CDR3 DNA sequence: TGTGCCAGCAGTGAGTTTGACAGTCCGTCTACGAAATACTATGGCTACACCTTC. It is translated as CASSEFDSPSTKYYGYTF.

CDR3 region: CSARGGGTEAFF. The CDR3 region has the DNA TGCAGTGCTAGGGGTGGTGGGACTGAAGCTTTCTTT. The chain has TRBV20-1 and TRBJ1-1; D unclear. Per germline, CDR1 DFQATT and CDR2 SNEGSKA (reference sequence). CDR3 length equals 12 residues. Deletions cut 3 bases from V and 5 bases from J, with 10 bases between.

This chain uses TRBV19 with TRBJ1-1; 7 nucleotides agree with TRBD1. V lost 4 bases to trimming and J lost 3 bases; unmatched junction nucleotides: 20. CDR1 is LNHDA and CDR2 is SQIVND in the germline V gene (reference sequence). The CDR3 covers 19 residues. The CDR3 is CASSTDRFWFLGSDTEAFF. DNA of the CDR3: TGTGCCAGTAGTACGGACAGGTTTTGGTTCTTAGGATCGGACACTGAAGCTTTCTTT.

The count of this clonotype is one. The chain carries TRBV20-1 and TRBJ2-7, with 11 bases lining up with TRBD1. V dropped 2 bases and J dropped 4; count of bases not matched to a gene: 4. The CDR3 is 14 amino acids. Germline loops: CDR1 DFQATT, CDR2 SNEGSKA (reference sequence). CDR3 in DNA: TGCAGTGCTAGACCGGGACAGGGGGGATACGAGCAGTACTTC. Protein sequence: CSARPGQGGYEQYF.

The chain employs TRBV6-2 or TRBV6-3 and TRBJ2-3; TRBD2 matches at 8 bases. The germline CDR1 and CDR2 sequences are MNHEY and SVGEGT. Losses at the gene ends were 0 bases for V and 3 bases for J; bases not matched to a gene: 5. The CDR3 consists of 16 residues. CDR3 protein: CASSYSPREATDTQYF. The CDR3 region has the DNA TGTGCCAGCAGTTACTCTCCGCGGGAGGCGACAGATACGCAGTATTTT.

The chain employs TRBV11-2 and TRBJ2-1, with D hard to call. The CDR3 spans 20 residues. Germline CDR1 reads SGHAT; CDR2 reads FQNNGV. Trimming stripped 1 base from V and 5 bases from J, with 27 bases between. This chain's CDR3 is CASSLGRNAWIRYIHNEQFF. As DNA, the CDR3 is TGTGCCAGCAGCTTAGGTCGAAACGCATGGATACGGTACATTCACAATGAGCAGTTCTTC.

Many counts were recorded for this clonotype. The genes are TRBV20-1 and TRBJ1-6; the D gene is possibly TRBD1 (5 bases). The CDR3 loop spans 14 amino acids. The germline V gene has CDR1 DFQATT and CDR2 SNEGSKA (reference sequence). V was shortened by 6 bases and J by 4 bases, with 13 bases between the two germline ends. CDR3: CSAGRRVYNSPLHF. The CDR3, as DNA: TGCAGTGCGGGGCGCCGGGTTTATAATTCACCCCTCCACTTT.

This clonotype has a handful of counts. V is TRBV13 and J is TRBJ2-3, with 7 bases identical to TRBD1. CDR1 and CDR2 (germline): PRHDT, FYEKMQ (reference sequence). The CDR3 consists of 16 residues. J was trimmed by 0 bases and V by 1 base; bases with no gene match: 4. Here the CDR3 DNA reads TGTGCCAGCAGCTTAGAGGGGACAGCTAGCACAGATACGCAGTATTTT. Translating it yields CASSLEGTASTDTQYF.

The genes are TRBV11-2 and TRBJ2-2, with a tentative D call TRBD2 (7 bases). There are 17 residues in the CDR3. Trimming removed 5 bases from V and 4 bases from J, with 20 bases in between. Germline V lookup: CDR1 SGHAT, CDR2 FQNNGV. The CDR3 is CASSPRGGALGTGELFF. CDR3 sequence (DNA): TGTGCCAGCAGCCCTAGGGGGGGGGCTTTGGGCACCGGGGAGCTGTTTTTT.

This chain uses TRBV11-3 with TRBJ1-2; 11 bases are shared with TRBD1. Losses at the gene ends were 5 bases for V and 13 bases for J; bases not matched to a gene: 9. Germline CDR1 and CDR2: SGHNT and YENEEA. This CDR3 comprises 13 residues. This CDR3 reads CASSAPGQGVLTF. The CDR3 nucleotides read TGTGCCAGCAGCGCACCGGGACAGGGGGTTCTCACCTTC.

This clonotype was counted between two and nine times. This chain's CDR3 is CSASGAKSSKNIQYF. CDR3 bases: TGCAGTGCTAGTGGGGCCAAAAGTTCCAAAAACATTCAGTACTTC. The rearrangement uses TRBV20-1 and TRBJ2-4, with a weak D call TRBD1 (5 bases). With 3 bases removed from V and 2 bases from J, the gap between germline ends came to 14 bases. The CDR3 extends over 15 amino acids. CDR1 and CDR2 from the germline V gene are DFQATT and SNEGSKA (reference sequence).

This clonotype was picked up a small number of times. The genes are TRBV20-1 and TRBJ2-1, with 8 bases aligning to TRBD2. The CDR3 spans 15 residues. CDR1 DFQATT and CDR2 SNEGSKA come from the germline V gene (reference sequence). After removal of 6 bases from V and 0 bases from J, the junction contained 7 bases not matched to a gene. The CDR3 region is CSANRGGSSYNEQFF. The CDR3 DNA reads TGCAGTGCCAATCGGGGGGGGAGCTCCTACAATGAGCAGTTCTTC.